The 22 T cell receptor beta chains below come from one sample, sequenced in a study of blood T cell repertoires in COVID-19. Clones were sequenced by immunoSEQ multiplex PCR, and TCRdb holds only the in-frame ones, with some missing. The table shows about 280,000 clones, with 86% occurring only once. What was sequenced was peripheral blood. The receptors were gathered from a woman in her seventies with COVID-19, enrolled during active disease.

J is TRBJ1-1 and V is TRBV5-1, with TRBD1 identical over 8 bases. Per germline, CDR1 SGHRS and CDR2 YFSETQ. The CDR3 covers 15 residues. Germline trimming cut 5 bases from V and 5 bases from J; bases unmatched to any gene: 11. CDR3 amino acids: CASRSSGGGGTEAFF. In DNA form, the CDR3 reads TGCGCCAGCAGGTCTTCAGGGGGCGGTGGGACTGAAGCTTTCTTT.

V usage is TRBV10-2 and J usage is TRBJ1-1; D remains unclear. This CDR3 has 15 amino acids. The germline V gene encodes CDR1 WSHSY and CDR2 SAAADI. V gave up 8 bases and J gave up 1 base, with 17 bases separating them. CDR3 region: CASAERGIGNTEAFF. The CDR3 DNA follows: TGCGCCAGCGCGGAGAGAGGGATCGGGAACACTGAAGCTTTCTTT.

The CDR3 region has the DNA TGTGCCACCAGTTCTAGCGGGGGGGCCACATATTTT. As protein: CATSSSGGATYF. The chain links TRBV24-1 to TRBJ2-3, with 12 bases fitting TRBD2. After removal of 6 bases from V and 15 bases from J, the junction contained 6 bases not matched to a gene. Per germline, CDR1 KGHDR and CDR2 SFDVKD. The CDR3 sequence is 12 residues long.

The CDR3 nucleotides are TGTGCCAGCAGCTCAATTCGGCTAGCGGGGCGCTCAGATACGCAGTATTTT. This codes for CASSSIRLAGRSDTQYF. The rearrangement links TRBV7-9 to TRBJ2-3; 9 bases agree with TRBD2. With 4 bases clipped from V and 4 bases from J, the junction kept 12 bases outside the gene matches. CDR3 size: 17 residues. CDR1 and CDR2 from the germline V gene are SEHNR and FQNEAQ (reference sequence).

The rearrangement links TRBV2 to TRBJ2-3; D might be TRBD1 (6 bases). V was pared by 6 bases and J by 3 bases, with 10 bases between. Per germline, CDR1 SNHLY and CDR2 FYNNEI. The CDR3 spans 13 residues. CDR3 protein: CASSRQETDTQYF. For the CDR3, the DNA is TGTGCCAGCAGCCGACAGGAAACAGATACGCAGTATTTT.

The J gene is TRBJ2-7, the V gene TRBV27; 7 bases are shared with TRBD1. The CDR3 length is 14 residues. The V gene end was trimmed by 3 bases and the J gene end by 5 bases; junction bases not matched to a gene: 7. Per the germline V gene, CDR1 is MNHEY and CDR2 is SMNVEV (reference sequence). CDR3 loop: CASSLTGKGNEQYF. CDR3 nucleotides: TGTGCCAGCAGTTTGACAGGGAAGGGGAACGAGCAGTACTTC.

This clone was detected only once. The chain combines TRBV7-2 with TRBJ2-7; TRBD1 aligns across 7 bases. Germline CDR1 SGHTA, CDR2 FQGNSA. With V trimmed by 5 bases and J by 2 bases, 6 bases remained unmatched. The CDR3 is 14 residues long. The CDR3 protein is CASSPGTAAYEQYF. DNA of the CDR3: TGTGCCAGCAGCCCTGGGACAGCAGCCTACGAGCAGTACTTC.

The CDR3 coding sequence is TGTGCCAGCAGTTCGTCCGGACAGCCTATGGGCTACACCTTC. Amino acids: CASSSSGQPMGYTF. The chain links TRBV6-5 to TRBJ1-2, with a tentative D call TRBD1 (6 bases). Deletions cut 4 bases from V and 8 bases from J, with 17 bases between. The CDR3 covers 14 residues. The germline V gene has CDR1 MNHEY and CDR2 SVGAGI.

The chain joins TRBV9 to TRBJ2-7; 11 nucleotides agree with TRBD1. With V trimmed by 0 bases and J by 6 bases, 2 bases remained unmatched. The CDR3 is 14 amino acids. The germline V gene encodes CDR1 SGDLS and CDR2 YYNGEE. The CDR3 DNA follows: TGTGCCAGCAGCGTAGCTGGGACAGGGGGCGAGCAGTACTTC. It yields the protein CASSVAGTGGEQYF.

This clone showed up just once. The gene calls are TRBV12-5 and TRBJ2-5, with TRBD1 matching 7 bases. Germline V CDR1 and CDR2: LGHNT, FRNRAP. This CDR3 region has 16 residues. The V segment lost 0 bases and the J segment 4 bases; nucleotides outside the gene matches: 8. The CDR3: CASGLVTQGRVETQYF. The CDR3 bases are TGTGCTAGTGGTTTGGTAACACAGGGGCGGGTAGAGACCCAGTACTTC.

CDR3 nucleotides: TGTGCCAGCAGCGGGACAGGGGGTAGGGACACTGAAGCTTTCTTT. This translates into CASSGTGGRDTEAFF. The chain uses TRBV7-9 and TRBJ1-1; 11 bases match TRBD1. The V gene's germline CDR1 is SEHNR and CDR2 FQNEAQ (reference sequence). This CDR3 contains 15 residues. Trimming at V came to 5 bases and at J to 3 bases, leaving 5 bases not matched to a gene.

This chain joins TRBV24-1 and TRBJ2-1, with 8 positions matching TRBD1. The germline gives CDR1 KGHDR, CDR2 SFDVKD. The CDR3 loop spans 18 amino acids. The trim removed 2 bases at V and 9 bases at J, leaving 17 bases unmatched. The CDR3 nucleotides are TGTGCCACCAGTGATTCTCGCTGGACAGGGACGGGTTGGGTTGAGCAGTTCTTC. Protein product: CATSDSRWTGTGWVEQFF.

The J gene is TRBJ1-4, the V gene TRBV7-2; TRBD1 matches at 7 bases. V shed 1 base and J 8 bases; nucleotides not matched to a gene: 7. CDR3 length: 15 residues. In germline, CDR1 is SGHTA, CDR2 FQGNSA. The CDR3 DNA follows: TGTGCCAGCAGCTTAGGCAACAGGGGAGGAGAAAAACTGTTTTTT. Amino acids: CASSLGNRGGEKLFF.

The rearrangement links TRBV9 to TRBJ1-3; the match to TRBD1 covers 8 bases. Trimming removed 3 bases from V and 6 bases from J; junction bases left unmatched: 2. CDR1 SGDLS and CDR2 YYNGEE come from the germline V gene. The CDR3 contains 13 residues. DNA of the CDR3: TGTGCCAGCAGCGGACAGGGGAAAAACACCATATATTTT. It codes for CASSGQGKNTIYF.

This clone has just one count. The J gene is TRBJ2-5, the V gene TRBV7-9; weak D call: TRBD1 (6 bases). V lost 4 bases to trimming and J lost 3 bases, with 12 bases between them. Per the germline V gene, CDR1 is SEHNR and CDR2 is FQNEAQ (reference sequence). The CDR3 is 14 residues long. The CDR3 spells CASSYQGREETQYF. CDR3 nucleotides: TGTGCCAGCAGCTACCAGGGGCGGGAAGAGACCCAGTACTTC.

This chain uses TRBV3-1 (or the pseudogene TRBV3-2) with TRBJ2-5, with 14 positions matching TRBD2. There are 15 residues in the CDR3. CDR1 and CDR2 from the germline V gene are LGHDT and YNNKEL (reference sequence). Trimming took 8 bases from V and 5 from J; bases not matched to a gene: 7. CDR3 sequence (DNA): TGTGCCAGCCGACTAGCGGGGGGGCCCGGGGAGACCCAGTACTTC. Its protein is CASRLAGGPGETQYF.

For this clone: The junction differs from germline at one of its ends, possibly a read error. J is TRBJ2-7 and V is TRBV9, with TRBD1 matching 9 bases. This CDR3 spans 12 amino acids. Germline V CDR1 and CDR2: SGDLS, YYNGEE. CDR3 region: CASSPRTGDISF. Written as DNA, the CDR3 is TGTGCCAGCAGCCCCCGGACAGGGGATATCTCCTTC.

V is TRBV12-3 or TRBV12-4 and J is TRBJ1-2, with D unclear. Trimming took off 6 bases at V and 8 bases at J, with 16 bases between the two ends. The CDR3 is 13 amino acids. The CDR3, as DNA: TGTGCCAGCAGCCCTTTGACCCGGGAGGGCTACACCTTC. As protein: CASSPLTREGYTF.

The chain carries TRBV4-1 and TRBJ2-1; 8 bases are a match to TRBD2. This CDR3 region has 16 residues. Germline CDR1 reads MGHRA; CDR2 reads YSYEKL. V was pared by 4 bases and J by 3 bases, with 8 bases of the junction left unmatched. CDR3: CASSPFGTRNYNEQFF. CDR3 DNA sequence: TGCGCCAGCAGCCCTTTTGGGACTAGAAACTACAATGAGCAGTTCTTC.

The rearrangement joins TRBV7-2 to TRBJ2-7, with TRBD1 matching 9 bases. V was pared by 1 base and J by 3 bases, with 4 bases of the junction left unmatched. The CDR3 covers 15 residues. Germline CDR1 SGHTA, CDR2 FQGNSA. The CDR3 loop reads CASSLGTGAYYEQYF. CDR3 in DNA: TGTGCCAGCAGCTTAGGGACAGGGGCCTACTACGAGCAGTACTTC.

The chain is built from TRBV10-3 and TRBJ2-7, with D tentatively TRBD1 (5 bases). The CDR3 covers 14 residues. Trimming cost V 3 bases and J 7 bases, with 16 bases left between them. Looked up from germline, CDR1 is ENHRY and CDR2 is SYGVKD. In DNA form, the CDR3 reads TGTGCCATCAGTGATCCCACTCGACAGAGGGAGCAGTACTTC. Its translation: CAISDPTRQREQYF.

The V gene is TRBV2, the J gene TRBJ1-1; 7 bases align to TRBD1. The V and J ends lost 6 bases and 5 bases, in that order; junction bases with no gene match: 6. The CDR3 has 13 amino acids. Per germline, CDR1 SNHLY and CDR2 FYNNEI. Written as DNA, the CDR3 is TGTGCCAGCAGAAGACAGGGTCGGACTGAAGCTTTCTTT. This gives the protein CASRRQGRTEAFF.